This T cell receptor beta chain was found in a study of patients and donors after allogeneic stem cell transplantation. The V end lost 2 bases, the J end lost 3 bases, and 11 bases lay between the germline ends. The germline gives CDR1 SGHVS, CDR2 FQNEAQ. CDR3 length: 14 amino acids. One entry per CDR3 protein results from TCRdb running MiXCR on the RT-PCR reads. Here the sample spans about a million distinct CDR3 sequences, 18% being singletons. This clonotype occurred a few times. The sequence was obtained from a human donor who was either an allogeneic HSCT recipient or a stem cell or donor lymphocyte infusion donor (not recorded which). It is not recorded whose cells these are; they may come from a transplant donor. The sample taken for sequencing was blood, either unsorted or a sorted T cell fraction (not recorded which). V and J are TRBV7-8 and TRBJ2-7, with D perhaps TRBD1 (6 bases). CDR3 in DNA: TGTGCCAGCAGCTTAAGCGGACAGATCTACGAGCAGTACTTC. It yields the protein CASSLSGQIYEQYF.